This T cell receptor (beta chain) was documented in a study of cytomegalovirus exposure and HLA in healthy donors. Overall study: An early release of data contained roughly 86 million unique TCRs, which came from HLA-typed donors. For the roughly 400 genotyped donors, approximately 83% fell within the Caucasian-associated ancestry cluster.

Study-wide points: Within a later analysis, the majority of CMV-associated TCR beta chains appeared HLA-restricted. TCR beta chain V- and J-gene trimming was linked, in a later analysis, to a missense variant in DCLRE1C.

CDR3 length: 16 residues. J lost 4 bases, V lost 1 base, and 9 bases had no gene match. CDR1 and CDR2 (germline): MGHRA, YSYEKL. For this clone: What it binds is not known.

This PCR relied on a set of 60 Vbeta primers and 13 Jbeta primers. Assay: immunoSEQ multiplex PCR; the TCRdb copy retains only in-frame clones and omits some. The sample contains 130,000 or so clones, 65% to 90% of which appear only once. The sample comprised PBMCs. The chain combines TRBV4-1 with TRBJ1-1, with TRBD1 matching over 7 bases. This TCR derives from a woman aged 18 to 35 in good health and CMV-seropositive. DNA for the CDR3: TGCGCCAGCAGCCAAGGCCACGGGACAGTGGTCACTGAAGCTTTCTTT. Amino acids: CASSQGHGTVVTEAFF.